These T cell receptor beta chains were read from a single sample in a study of blood T cell repertoires in COVID-19. Measured with immunoSEQ multiplex PCR; TCRdb has only the in-frame clones, and not every one. This sample has about 120,000 clones; roughly four fifths occur once, and the top ten carry 7.9%. Input material: peripheral blood. These receptor sequences come from a human donor in a cohort sampled during active COVID-19. Each CDR3 is given with its conserved first and last residue.

CDR3 protein: CASRSSDSYEQYF
J gene: TRBJ2-7
V gene: TRBV25-1

CDR3 protein: CASSSRRAVGAYEQYF
J gene: TRBJ2-7
V gene: TRBV7-2

CDR3 protein: CASSYTGAYEQYF
J gene: TRBJ2-7
V gene: TRBV27

CDR3 protein: CASSLNRDRGNGYTF
J gene: TRBJ1-2
V gene: TRBV23-1

CDR3 protein: CSVQQGDYGYTF
J gene: TRBJ1-2
V gene: TRBV29-1

CDR3 protein: CASALGGGSYEQYF
J gene: TRBJ2-7
V gene: TRBV14

CDR3 protein: CSARGAETQYF
J gene: TRBJ2-5
V gene: TRBV20-1

CDR3 protein: CATSDSRGQPQHF
J gene: TRBJ1-5
V gene: TRBV24-1

CDR3 protein: CASSGGQGSQPQHF
J gene: TRBJ1-5
V gene: TRBV27

CDR3 protein: CASSQGETSGVEETQYF
J gene: TRBJ2-5
V gene: TRBV4-2

CDR3 protein: CASTHGDYNEQFF
J gene: TRBJ2-1
V gene: TRBV2